What follows are 11 T cell receptor beta chains derived from one specimen sequenced in a study of T cell changes during pregnancy in multiple sclerosis. Data came from immunoSEQ multiplex PCR; TCRdb stores just in-frame clones and leaves some out. The sample includes some 51,000 clones, around 92% of them seen just once. The specimen comprised CD8+ T cells from peripheral blood mononuclear cells, sampled in the first trimester of pregnancy. The receptors were gathered from a female donor with multiple sclerosis, enrolled in a pregnancy study.

J is TRBJ2-1 and V is TRBV2; 8 bases match TRBD2. CDR3 size: 14 residues. Germline V gene data show CDR1 as SNHLY and CDR2 as FYNNEI. V shed 6 bases, J shed 10 bases, and the junction held 11 bases outside the gene matches. CDR3 DNA: TGTGCCAGCAGCCCGGTAGCGGGGAGTTGGGAGCAGTTCTTC. Its protein is CASSPVAGSWEQFF.

This clone appeared a few times. V gene TRBV7-9 combines with J gene TRBJ2-5; 8 bases line up with TRBD1. The CDR3 is 14 amino acids. Germline loops: CDR1 SEHNR, CDR2 FQNEAQ (reference sequence). Trimming removed 3 bases from V and 2 bases from J; junction bases left unmatched: 2. The CDR3 DNA reads TGTGCCAGCAGCTTGGGACAGGATCAAGAGACCCAGTACTTC. The encoded protein is CASSLGQDQETQYF. The whole variable domain, remainder taken from reference TRBV7-9 and TRBJ2-5, is DTGVSQNPRHKITKRGQNVTFRCDPISEHNRLYWYRQTLGQGPEFLTYFQNEAQLEKSRLLSDRFSAERPKGSFSTLEIQRTEQGDSAMYLCASSLGQDQETQYFGPGTRLLVL.

V is TRBV27 and J is TRBJ2-7, with D possibly TRBD1 on 5 matching bases. Germline lookup yields CDR1 MNHEY and CDR2 SMNVEV (reference sequence). The CDR3 runs to 14 residues. The V and J ends lost 6 bases and 6 bases respectively, with 18 bases between them. CDR3 loop: CASRPLQAGREQYF. The DNA for the CDR3 is TGTGCCAGCAGGCCCCTCCAGGCAGGGCGCGAGCAGTACTTC.

The rearrangement links TRBV5-1 to TRBJ2-5; TRBD1 matches 8 bases. This CDR3 spans 16 amino acids. V shed 0 bases and J 5 bases; nucleotides not matched to a gene: 9. Germline CDR1 is SGHRS and CDR2 is YFSETQ. The chain's CDR3 is CASSLGTGRFKETQYF. Written as DNA, the CDR3 is TGCGCCAGCAGCTTGGGGACAGGGAGGTTTAAGGAGACCCAGTACTTC.

This chain's CDR3 is CASRLAGELFF. CDR3 sequence (DNA): TGTGCCAGCCGACTTGCCGGGGAGCTGTTTTTT. V is TRBV27 and J is TRBJ2-2; D is unresolved. Between the trimmed V and J ends, which lost 8 bases and 6 bases, there was a span of 7 bases. The CDR3 loop spans 11 amino acids. Germline CDR1 MNHEY, CDR2 SMNVEV (reference sequence).

The chain combines TRBV6-4 with TRBJ2-2; TRBD2 matches 8 bases. The CDR3 is 15 amino acids. The germline V gene has CDR1 MRHNA and CDR2 SNTAGT. V shed 4 bases and J 5 bases; nucleotides not matched to a gene: 6. CDR3 sequence reads: CASSAKAGETGELFF. CDR3 coding DNA: TGTGCCAGCAGTGCGAAAGCGGGGGAAACCGGGGAGCTGTTTTTT.

The chain has TRBV19 and TRBJ2-4; 15 bases agree with TRBD2. Germline V gene sequence: CDR1 LNHDA, CDR2 SQIVND (reference sequence). The CDR3 length is 20 residues. With 3 bases clipped from V and 3 bases from J, the junction kept 12 bases outside the gene matches. In DNA, the CDR3 is TGTGCCAGTAGTATGGAGCAGGGGACTAGCGGGAGGATCGTCAAAAACATTCAGTACTTC. Translation: CASSMEQGTSGRIVKNIQYF.

The count of this clone is one. The chain employs TRBV7-8 and TRBJ1-1; D is perhaps TRBD1 (5 bases). This CDR3 contains 21 residues. CDR1 and CDR2 (germline): SGHVS, FQNEAQ. V lost 0 bases and J lost 10, with 36 bases in between. The DNA of the CDR3 is TGTGCCAGCAGCTTAGCGCTCCACGGAGTGGGCGGGGGTTGGGGATGGGGGAGAGCTTTCTTT. Protein product: CASSLALHGVGGGWGWGRAFF.

This clone was detected once. The V call is TRBV1, the J call TRBJ2-7; the table's D call TRBD1 went unverified against the DNA. TRBV1 is described as a pseudogene. The CDR3 totals 17 residues. The CDR3 is CTSSQDYPPTGPYEQYF. The CDR3, as DNA: TGCACCAGCAGCCAAGACTACCCCCCGACAGGGCCCTACGAGCAGTACTTC.

V usage is TRBV7-6 and J usage is TRBJ1-1, with D perhaps matching TRBD1 (5 bases). V lost 2 bases to trimming and J lost 4 bases, with 14 bases between them. Germline CDR1 is SGHVS and CDR2 is FNYEAQ. The CDR3 contains 15 residues. CDR3 in amino acids: CASSLRGEGGTEAFF. The CDR3 DNA sequence: TGTGCCAGCAGCTTAAGAGGGGAGGGAGGCACTGAAGCTTTCTTT.

CDR3 sequence (DNA): TGTGCCAGCAGCCCGCATATAACTCGGGGCGGGGGTGGTGAAACTGAAGCTTTCTTT. Translation: CASSPHITRGGGGETEAFF. The rearrangement joins TRBV9 to TRBJ1-1, with D perhaps matching TRBD1 (5 bases). The CDR3 contains 19 residues. The V end lost 4 bases, the J end lost 5 bases, and 30 bases lay between the germline ends. Germline-derived CDR1 and CDR2 are SGDLS and YYNGEE.